This entry lists 17 T cell receptor beta chains sequenced from one sample in a study of shared clonotypes between healthy human individuals. Sequenced by immunoSEQ multiplex PCR; TCRdb stores in-frame clones only, minus some. The sample lists approximately 2.4 million clones; almost 96% were seen once. Sequencing was carried out using naive CD4+ T cells sorted from blood. Subset of the sample: CD45RA+ positively selected. The receptors originated from a man aged 18 to 29 in good health.

The CDR3 nucleotides are TGTGCCTGGAGTGTCCCGATGGCGGGGAGTGGCTACACCTTC. This translates into CAWSVPMAGSGYTF. This chain connects TRBV30 to TRBJ1-2, with D uncertain. The CDR3 is 14 residues long. V was trimmed by 0 bases and J by 7 bases, leaving 15 bases between them. CDR1 is GTSNPN and CDR2 is SVGIG in the germline V gene (reference sequence).

The V and J genes are TRBV5-6 and TRBJ2-4, with D hard to call. The CDR3 spans 18 residues. Germline CDR1 and CDR2: SGHDT and YYEEEE. Trimming removed 3 bases at V and 3 bases at J, with 22 bases between. DNA of the CDR3: TGTGCCAGCAGCTCCGCCACGGGCAGGCAAAGGGACAAAAACATTCAGTACTTC. It yields the protein CASSSATGRQRDKNIQYF.

The chain carries TRBV6-1 and TRBJ2-7; possible D gene TRBD1, 6 bases. The germline V gene encodes CDR1 MNHNS and CDR2 SASEGT. The CDR3 is made up of 15 amino acids. Between the trimmed V and J ends, which lost 9 bases and 0 bases, there was a span of 18 bases. This CDR3 reads CASAPGHLSSYEQYF. The CDR3 DNA is TGTGCCAGTGCACCGGGACATTTAAGCTCCTACGAGCAGTACTTC.

The V gene is TRBV7-9, the J gene TRBJ2-3; TRBD2 matches at 12 bases. V gave up 4 bases and J gave up 4 bases; unmatched junction bases: 6. Germline V gives CDR1 SEHNR, CDR2 FQNEAQ (reference sequence). This CDR3 spans 16 amino acids. The CDR3 nucleotides read TGTGCCAGCAGCTCAAGACTAGCGGGAGCCCCAGATACGCAGTATTTT. As protein: CASSSRLAGAPDTQYF. Based on the CDR3 plus reference TRBV7-9 and TRBJ2-3, the full variable domain is DTGVSQNPRHKITKRGQNVTFRCDPISEHNRLYWYRQTLGQGPEFLTYFQNEAQLEKSRLLSDRFSAERPKGSFSTLEIQRTEQGDSAMYLCASSSRLAGAPDTQYFGPGTRLTVL.

As for this clone: The same CDR3 also results from other DNA sequences found in this sample. The rearrangement joins TRBV18 to TRBJ2-3; no definite D call. The V end was cut by 5 bases, the J end by 2 bases, with 2 bases between. This CDR3 spans 11 amino acids. Germline CDR1 KGHSH, CDR2 LQKENI. CDR3 sequence: CASSVTDTQYF. The CDR3 bases are TGTGCCAGCTCAGTCACAGATACGCAGTATTTT.

The chain carries TRBV6-5 and TRBJ1-1, with D possibly being TRBD1 (5 bases). V was clipped by 0 bases and J by 6 bases, with 8 bases between them. There are 13 residues in the CDR3. Germline-derived CDR1 and CDR2 are MNHEY and SVGAGI. In DNA, the CDR3 is TGTGCCAGCAGTTACTCATGGGGGGCTGAAGCTTTCTTT. It yields the protein CASSYSWGAEAFF.

There are a few counts of this clone. J is TRBJ2-5 and V is TRBV4-3; D possibly corresponds to TRBD1 (5 bases). Trimming removed 1 base from V and 4 bases from J, with 13 bases in between. Germline loops: CDR1 LGHNA, CDR2 YSLEER. The CDR3 extends over 15 amino acids. In nucleotides, the CDR3 is TGCGCCAGCAGCCAAGGCGGCAGGGTGGCAGAGACCCAGTACTTC. Its translation is CASSQGGRVAETQYF.

The J gene is TRBJ2-1, the V gene TRBV7-8, with 11 bases matching TRBD2. The CDR3 runs 16 residues. Per germline, CDR1 SGHVS and CDR2 FQNEAQ. After removal of 1 base from V and 5 bases from J, the junction contained 4 bases not matched to a gene. The CDR3 nucleotides read TGTGCCAGCAGCTTAGTGGGACTAGCGGAAAACAATGAGCAGTTCTTC. It specifies CASSLVGLAENNEQFF.

Comments on this clone: This CDR3 is also generated by other DNA sequences in the sample. The chain joins TRBV7-2 to TRBJ2-7, with D possibly being TRBD2 (5 bases). The V gene's germline CDR1 is SGHTA and CDR2 FQGNSA. Trimming stripped 0 bases from V and 2 bases from J, with 8 bases between. The CDR3 loop spans 14 amino acids. Written as DNA, the CDR3 is TGTGCCAGCAGCTTAGCCGGGGTCACCTACGAGCAGTACTTC. Protein product: CASSLAGVTYEQYF. Looking up the rest from reference TRBV7-2 and TRBJ2-7 gives the full variable domain: GAGVSQSPSNKVTEKGKDVELRCDPISGHTALYWYRQSLGQGLEFLIYFQGNSAPDKSGLPSDRFSAERTGGSVSTLTIQRTQQEDSAVYLCASSLAGVTYEQYFGPGTRLTVT.

On this clone: Other DNA sequences in this sample translate to the same CDR3. The rearrangement links TRBV10-1 to TRBJ2-2, with 9 bases aligning to TRBD1. V gave up 6 bases and J gave up 2 bases; unmatched junction bases: 4. The CDR3 runs 15 residues. Germline CDR1 is WNHNN and CDR2 is SYGVQD (reference sequence). CDR3 protein: CASRPGQGNTGELFF. The CDR3, as DNA: TGCGCCAGCAGACCGGGACAGGGAAACACCGGGGAGCTGTTTTTT.

This clone was found once. The V call is TRBV30, the J call TRBJ2-7, with 7 nucleotides matching TRBD1. Trimming took 2 bases from V and 5 from J; bases not matched to a gene: 18. CDR3 size: 17 residues. Germline loops: CDR1 GTSNPN, CDR2 SVGIG (reference sequence). The CDR3 coding sequence is TGTGCCTGGAGTTTCTCGCCTACCGGGACAGCAGAAAACGAGCAGTACTTC. Residues: CAWSFSPTGTAENEQYF.

The rearrangement joins TRBV5-1 to TRBJ2-5, with D perhaps TRBD2 (6 bases). Germline assignment: CDR1 SGHRS and CDR2 YFSETQ. CDR3 size: 15 residues. V was clipped by 7 bases and J by 5 bases, with 21 bases between them. The CDR3 nucleotides are TGCGCCAGCTCCCGAAGCCAGGGCGGGGTGGAGACCCAGTACTTC. This sequence encodes CASSRSQGGVETQYF. The variable domain in full, with the rest retrieved from reference TRBV5-1 and TRBJ2-5, is KAGVTQTPRYLIKTRGQQVTLSCSPISGHRSVSWYQQTPGQGLQFLFEYFSETQRNKGNFPGRFSGRQFSNSRSEMNVSTLELGDSALYLCASSRSQGGVETQYFGPGTRLLVL.

The chain is built from TRBV5-6 and TRBJ1-1, with TRBD1 matching over 9 bases. The CDR3 contains 15 residues. Germline-derived CDR1 and CDR2 are SGHDT and YYEEEE. With 3 bases clipped from V and 6 bases from J, the junction kept 9 bases outside the gene matches. The CDR3 DNA follows: TGTGCCAGCAGCTCCCGACGGGACAGGGAAGCTGAAGCTTTCTTT. It translates to CASSSRRDREAEAFF.

The chain couples TRBV30 to TRBJ1-2; TRBD1 agrees at 7 bases. The trim removed 5 bases at V and 4 bases at J, leaving 10 bases unmatched. Germline V lookup: CDR1 GTSNPN, CDR2 SVGIG (reference sequence). This CDR3 region has 14 residues. CDR3 coding DNA: TGTGCCTGGGGAAGGGACAGTCGGGCCTATGGCTACACCTTC. Protein product: CAWGRDSRAYGYTF.

The CDR3 here is CAWARSGSSTDTQYF. The CDR3 region has the DNA TGTGCCTGGGCCCGTAGCGGATCTAGCACAGATACGCAGTATTTT. The genes are TRBV30 and TRBJ2-3; D might be TRBD2 (6 bases). This CDR3 is built from 15 residues. Deletions cut 5 bases from V and 0 bases from J, with 15 bases between. Germline values: CDR1 GTSNPN, CDR2 SVGIG (reference sequence). The full variable domain, with the rest looked up from reference TRBV30 and TRBJ2-3, is SQTIHQWPATLVQPVGSPLSLECTVEGTSNPNLYWYRQAAGRGLQLLFYSVGIGQISSEVPQNLSASRPQDRQFILSSKKLLLSDSGFYLCAWARSGSSTDTQYFGPGTRLTVL.

The gene calls are TRBV30 and TRBJ1-6; possible D gene TRBD1, 6 bases. The CDR3 length is 14 residues. V lost 0 bases and J 8 bases, leaving 11 bases between the germline ends. Germline CDR1 reads GTSNPN; CDR2 reads SVGIG (reference sequence). CDR3: CAWSVVGGHSPLHF. The DNA for the CDR3 is TGTGCCTGGAGTGTAGTCGGGGGGCATTCACCCCTCCACTTT. Combining the CDR3 with reference TRBV30 and TRBJ1-6 gives the whole variable domain SQTIHQWPATLVQPVGSPLSLECTVEGTSNPNLYWYRQAAGRGLQLLFYSVGIGQISSEVPQNLSASRPQDRQFILSSKKLLLSDSGFYLCAWSVVGGHSPLHFGNGTRLTVT.

Points on this clone: Other DNA sequences in the sample encode the same CDR3. The chain employs TRBV5-1 and TRBJ2-7; 9 bases align to TRBD1. Per germline, CDR1 SGHRS and CDR2 YFSETQ. The CDR3 is made up of 14 amino acids. Germline trimming cut 4 bases from V and 2 bases from J; bases unmatched to any gene: 4. The CDR3 DNA reads as TGCGCCAGCAGCCCGGACAGGGGAGCCTACGAGCAGTACTTC. This encodes CASSPDRGAYEQYF.